This entry is about one T cell receptor (beta chain). The target antigen is unknown. Trimming stripped 1 base from V and 4 bases from J, with 13 bases between. This CDR3 is 15 amino acids long. From germline, CDR1 is SGHRS and CDR2 YFSETQ. This entry is derived from a study of human T cells and chemical hapten exposure. Study-wide points: There were significantly more large CDR3 similarity clusters among expanded TCRs than among controls.

Documented time point: patch test 1, 2 weeks after DPC sensitization. Treatment meaning: therapeutic diphenylcyclopropenone sensitization with weekly scalp DPC. TCRdb re-analysed the RACE reads in MiXCR, keeping a single row per CDR3 protein. The data hold about 120,000 distinct CDR3 sequences, with around 13% observed a single time. This TCR came from a man aged 18 to 30 with alopecia areata. Some clones in this sample may be carry-over from other donors' samples. V gene TRBV5-1 combines with J gene TRBJ2-3; D is uncertain. The specimen was whole blood, collected in connection with sensitization to the hapten diphenylcyclopropenone (DPC). The CDR3 nucleotides are TGCGCCAGCAGCTTGAAGAGTCAAACGGCAGATACGCAGTATTTT. As protein: CASSLKSQTADTQYF.